This T cell receptor (beta chain) was profiled in a study of Graves' ophthalmopathy and Graves' hyperthyroidism. Study-level points and caveats: Ophthalmopathy progression predictions by the model showed nearly 75% specificity and roughly 71% sensitivity. Built on 13 signatures, a model told ophthalmopathy apart from stable hyperthyroidism with almost 90% sensitivity and around 80% specificity.

Amplification of the TCR beta CDR3 regions used RNA transcripts (as template). HTBI primers were employed in first-round RT-PCR, then a second-round multiplex PCR followed. TCRdb analysed the multiplex PCR reads with MiXCR anew, one entry per CDR3 protein. The data hold 660,000 or so distinct CDR3 sequences, with 35% to 45% observed a single time. Ophthalmopathy in the donors was of moderate-to-severe activity, with CAS ≥3, NOSPECS ≥4 and duration under 3 months. Note on this clonotype: Its antigen is not identified.

The sequenced sample was peripheral blood. This sequence was found in an adult man with Graves' ophthalmopathy.

CDR3 coding DNA: TGTGCCAGTAGCGTAGGCCCGGGAGCGCACTCCTACGAGCAGTACTTC. Protein sequence: CASSVGPGAHSYEQYF. V usage is TRBV19 and J usage is TRBJ2-7, with D perhaps matching TRBD2 (6 bases). Germline-derived CDR1 and CDR2 are LNHDA and SQIVND (reference sequence). The CDR3 length is 16 residues. V shed 6 bases and J shed 0 bases, with 18 bases lying between them.